Here is one T cell receptor beta chain with its context. The antigen is unknown. Donors sampled were nominally healthy, though unrecorded immune exposures were likely. In the PCR, 60 Vbeta and 13 Jbeta primers were used. The table came from immunoSEQ multiplex PCR; TCRdb's copy has only in-frame clones and leaves some out. The sample gives fewer than 200,000 clones, about 77% of which show up once; approximately 2.6% is in the top ten. This CDR3 comprises 14 residues. V was pared by 6 bases and J by 7 bases, with 9 bases of the junction left unmatched. Germline CDR1 LGHNA, CDR2 YNFKEQ. The data belong to a study of cytomegalovirus exposure and HLA in healthy donors. Study background: An analysis done earlier identified approximately 120 million unique TCR beta sequences from about 179 million T cells. Genotyping of some 400 donors showed that about 83% belonged to the Caucasian-associated ancestry cluster.

General observations from the study: Per a later analysis, HLA-associated TCR beta chains showed more clonal expansion than other, equally common TCR beta chains.

The rearrangement uses TRBV4-2 and TRBJ2-1; 7 positions match TRBD2. The material sequenced was PBMCs. The sequence was collected from a female donor in good health and CMV-seronegative. This chain's CDR3 is CASREGGGLNEQFF. The DNA of the CDR3 is TGTGCCAGCAGAGAGGGCGGGGGTTTGAATGAGCAGTTCTTC.